Each of the 5 T cell receptor beta chains below was sequenced from the same sample in a study of T cell repertoires in cytomegalovirus infection. MiXCR, applied by TCRdb to the reads, yields one record per CDR3 protein. The sample consists of approximately 270,000 distinct CDR3 sequences, around 20% of them appearing once. These receptors' antigens are unknown. The sample consisted of cultured PBMCs, taken from culture after CMV antigen stimulation. Receptors were obtained from a human donor in good health (CMV status not recorded). Some clones in this sample may be carry-over from other donors' samples.

The chain links TRBV7-9 to TRBJ1-2; D is uncertain. This CDR3 spans 15 amino acids. Germline V gene lookup returns CDR1 SEHNR and CDR2 FQNEAQ (reference sequence). V gave up 4 bases and J gave up 5 bases, with 17 bases separating them. The CDR3 DNA reads as TGTGCCAGCAGCTCCTCCCGGCTGGCAAATTATGGCTACACCTTC. It yields the protein CASSSSRLANYGYTF.

This clonotype has a handful of counts. This chain uses TRBV28 with TRBJ1-5, with D possibly TRBD1 on 5 matching bases. The germline V gene encodes CDR1 MDHEN and CDR2 SYDVKM. Trimming took off 2 bases at V and 5 bases at J, with 10 bases between the two ends. The CDR3 runs 14 residues. The CDR3 DNA reads TGTGCCAGCAGTTTACAGGGCCGGCATCAGCCCCAGCATTTT. Amino acids: CASSLQGRHQPQHF. Using reference TRBV28 and TRBJ1-5 for the parts outside the CDR3, the full variable domain is DVKVTQSSRYLVKRTGEKVFLECVQDMDHENMFWYRQDPGLGLRLIYFSYDVKMKEKGDIPEGYSVSREKKERFSLILESASTNQTSMYLCASSLQGRHQPQHFGDGTRLSIL.

This clonotype was observed a handful of times. The V call is TRBV19, the J call TRBJ1-5; a possible D gene is TRBD1 (5 bases). Germline-derived CDR1 and CDR2 are LNHDA and SQIVND (reference sequence). The CDR3 is 14 residues long. V dropped 7 bases and J dropped 11 bases, with 21 bases sitting between them. The CDR3 nucleotides are TGTGCCAGTACCGAGGGACGGGTTCTTGGGACCCAGCATTTT. This sequence encodes CASTEGRVLGTQHF.

The sample holds a few counts of this clonotype. This sequence joins TRBV3-1 and TRBJ2-1; D ambiguous. The CDR3 contains 16 residues. Germline V gene sequence: CDR1 LGHDT, CDR2 YNNKEL (reference sequence). Between the trimmed V and J ends, which lost 0 bases and 9 bases, there was a span of 18 bases. CDR3 nucleotide sequence: TGTGCCAGCAGCCAAGATGGGCTAGGCGCCCGCGCTGAGCAGTTCTTC. It translates to CASSQDGLGARAEQFF.

A word on this clonotype: A junction boundary mismatches the germline segment, possibly from a read error. The genes are TRBV10-3 and TRBJ2-2; the D gene could be TRBD1 or TRBD2 (5 bases each). The CDR3 spans 12 residues. The germline gives CDR1 ENHRY, CDR2 SYGVKD. CDR3 in amino acids: CAITEGSGELFF. The CDR3 region has the DNA TGTGCCATCACTGAGGGGTCCGGGGAGCTGTTTTTT.